This T cell receptor (beta chain) was recovered during a study of blood T cells in healthy people across ages. Next came a second PCR, run for roughly 6 to 11 cycles, which used a sample-barcoded 5' primer along with a J-beta primer mix. MiXCR was run by TCRdb on the 5' RACE reads, yielding one entry per CDR3 protein. The table has about 970,000 distinct CDR3 sequences, about 51% seen once. There are 15 residues in the CDR3. Germline CDR1 is KGHSH and CDR2 is LQKENI. With 3 bases removed from V and 5 bases from J, the gap between germline ends came to 14 bases. The sample consisted of blood. The sequence derives from a woman aged 55-70 years in good health. This sequence joins TRBV18 and TRBJ2-1; possibly TRBD1 for D (5 bases). Here the CDR3 reads CASSPSGPGNNEQFF. CDR3 nucleotide sequence: TGTGCCAGCTCACCTTCGGGCCCAGGGAACAATGAGCAGTTCTTC. Full variable domain (missing parts from reference TRBV18 and TRBJ2-1): NAGVMQNPRHLVRRRGQEARLRCSPMKGHSHVYWYRQLPEEGLKFMVYLQKENIIDESGMPKERFSAEFPKEGPSILRIQQVVRGDSAAYFCASSPSGPGNNEQFFGPGTRLTVL.